These T cell receptor beta chains were read from a single sample in a study of cytomegalovirus exposure and HLA in healthy donors. This table comes from immunoSEQ multiplex PCR, and its TCRdb copy is limited to in-frame clones, with some not included. This table holds some 210,000 clones, approximately 82% found once. Sequenced input: PBMCs. Receptors were obtained from a young woman in good health and CMV-seronegative. The CDR3 runs from the conserved cysteine through the conserved F or W.

j_gene | v_gene | CDR3aa
TRBJ2-3 | TRBV5-1 | CASSPTGLGSQDTQYF
TRBJ2-7 | TRBV4-2 | CASSQGGGIPYEQYF
TRBJ1-4 | TRBV6-5 | CASTDGQGRKKLFF
TRBJ2-6 | TRBV10-3 | CAISEGRYSGANVLTF
TRBJ1-2 | TRBV18 | CASSPLSTALGTPARTSYGYTF
TRBJ1-1 | TRBV27 | CASSFGTEAFF
TRBJ1-2 | TRBV5-4 | CASSSQGAYGYTF
TRBJ1-5 | TRBV5-1 | CASSLTGAANQPQHF
TRBJ1-1 | TRBV7-2 | CASRSDRSGITEAFF
TRBJ1-1 | TRBV5-1 | CASGYPPGEAFF
TRBJ1-1 | TRBV10-3 | CAISEGQLTEAFF
TRBJ1-6 | TRBV25-1 | CASGGTGGNSPLHF
TRBJ1-4 | TRBV10-1 | CASSGDRGRVEKLFF
TRBJ2-1 | TRBV4-2 | CASSPSLRDYNEQFF
TRBJ2-5 | TRBV15 | CATSNSRDRGETQYF
TRBJ2-1 | TRBV7-3 | CASSSPRGGYNEQFF
TRBJ1-5 | TRBV27 | CASTPAGGYNQPQHF
TRBJ1-1 | TRBV5-1 | CASSLPAGTLPTMNTEAFF
TRBJ2-1 | TRBV11-2 | CASSLAPRRSYNEQFF
TRBJ2-1 | TRBV27 | CASSLQSGSGQGKQFF
TRBJ2-7 | TRBV11-2 | CASSSTEVYEQYF
TRBJ1-2 | TRBV12-5 | CASVGGADYGYTF
TRBJ2-1 | TRBV5-1 | CASSLGKEQFF
TRBJ1-1 | TRBV6-5 | CASSSDRGLNTEAFF
TRBJ1-3 | TRBV7-9 | CASSSVYTIYF
TRBJ2-1 | TRBV7-3 | CASSTLSGREDNEQFF
TRBJ2-7 | TRBV7-2 | CASSHPGRGGEQYF
TRBJ1-1 | TRBV28 | CASSLDWVNTEAFF
TRBJ2-7 | TRBV5-1 | CASSLVQGQHEQYF